This T cell receptor beta chain was identified in a study of technical replicates of blood from several donors. A note on this clone: Other DNA sequences from this sample encode an identical CDR3 as well.

The germline CDR1 and CDR2 sequences are SGHRS and YFSETQ. CDR3 size: 14 residues. V was clipped by 0 bases and J by 2 bases; unmatched bases: 2. Some clones are missing from TCRdb's copy, which holds only in-frame ones; the method was immunoSEQ multiplex PCR. The sample records 76,000 or so clones, around nine tenths being singletons. The chain has TRBV5-1 and TRBJ2-7, with 7 bases aligning to TRBD1. The sequence came from a human donor in good health. The sample was T cells isolated from PBMCs. In DNA form, the CDR3 reads TGCGCCAGCAGCTTGGGTGACAGGGCCTACGAGCAGTACTTC. Its translation is CASSLGDRAYEQYF.